What follows describes a single T cell receptor (beta chain). Its antigen is not identified. The record originates from a study of T cell responses to AZD1222 COVID-19 vaccine. Germline values: CDR1 SGHDT, CDR2 YYEEEE. V lost 5 bases, J lost 5 bases, and 19 bases lay in between. The CDR3 is 15 amino acids. TCRdb's copy holds only in-frame clones and misses some; the assay was immunoSEQ multiplex PCR. The sample consists of fewer than 200,000 clones, around 88% of them appearing once. Broader study findings: Sampling captured repertoires only after the peak T cell response.

This clonotype was obtained from an adult in good health. Material: peripheral blood, obtained on day 0 of AZD1222 vaccination. This rearrangement joins TRBV5-6 to TRBJ1-2, with D perhaps TRBD1 (6 bases). CDR3 residues: CASSWGDTRMYGYTF. In DNA form, the CDR3 reads TGTGCCAGCAGTTGGGGGGACACGAGGATGTATGGCTACACCTTC.